This record looks at one T cell receptor beta chain sequence and its context. The CDR3 has 14 amino acids. Trimming removed 7 bases from V and 3 bases from J, with 13 bases in between. Germline V CDR1 and CDR2: MNHEY, SMNVEV (reference sequence). These data originate in a study of T cell responses to AZD1222 COVID-19 vaccine. TCRdb keeps only in-frame clones here, not all; method: immunoSEQ multiplex PCR. Of 100,000 to 150,000 clones listed, 85% to 95% are singletons. Sequenced here: peripheral blood, sampled on day 0 of AZD1222 vaccination. The receptor's source is an adult in good health. The rearrangement links TRBV27 to TRBJ1-5; no clear D gene. CDR3 nucleotides: TGTGCCAGCAAGGAGAGGGCCCACAATCAGCCCCAGCATTTT. This translates into CASKERAHNQPQHF.